This T cell receptor (beta chain) emerged from a study of shared clonotypes between healthy human individuals. Turning to the study itself: CD4 naive and CD4 memory each took three plates per donor, while CD8 naive took two and CD8 memory one.

The V segment lost 1 base and the J segment 4 bases; nucleotides outside the gene matches: 4. Germline-derived CDR1 and CDR2 are SGHTA and FQGNSA. This CDR3 contains 14 residues. As regards this clone: No antigen is known for it. The sample has other DNA sequences that encode this CDR3 too.

Study-wide findings and caveats: Naive subsets generally had larger estimated richness than memory subsets.

Produced via immunoSEQ multiplex PCR; TCRdb's table is partial and in-frame only. The sample lists 2 million to 2.5 million clones; 80% to 95% were seen once. The clonotype was recovered from a man between 18 and 29 years old in good health. Some clones in this sample may be carry-over from other donors' samples. The V gene is TRBV7-2, the J gene TRBJ2-7, with TRBD2 identical over 7 bases. The sequencing sample was made of naive CD4+ T cells from PBMCs. Subset here: CD45RA+ positively selected. CDR3 amino acids: CASSLGASGYEQYF. As DNA, the CDR3 is TGTGCCAGCAGCTTAGGGGCTAGCGGATACGAGCAGTACTTC.